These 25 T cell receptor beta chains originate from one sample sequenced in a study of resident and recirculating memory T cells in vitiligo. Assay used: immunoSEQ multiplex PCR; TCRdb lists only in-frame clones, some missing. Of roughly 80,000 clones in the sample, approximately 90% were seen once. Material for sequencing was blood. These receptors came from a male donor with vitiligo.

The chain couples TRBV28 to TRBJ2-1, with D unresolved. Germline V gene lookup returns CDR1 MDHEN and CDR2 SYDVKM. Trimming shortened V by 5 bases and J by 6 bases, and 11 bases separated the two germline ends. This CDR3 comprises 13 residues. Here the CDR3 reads CASSESRLNEQFF. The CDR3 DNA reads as TGTGCCAGCAGTGAGAGCCGCCTCAATGAGCAGTTCTTC.

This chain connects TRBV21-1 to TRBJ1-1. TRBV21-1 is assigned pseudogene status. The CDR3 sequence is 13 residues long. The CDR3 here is CASSQAGYTEAFF. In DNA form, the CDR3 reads TGTGCCAGCAGCCAGGCGGGTTACACTGAAGCTTTCTTT.

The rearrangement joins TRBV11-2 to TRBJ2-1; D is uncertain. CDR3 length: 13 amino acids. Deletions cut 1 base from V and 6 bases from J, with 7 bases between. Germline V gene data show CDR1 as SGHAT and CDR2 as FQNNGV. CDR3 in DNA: TGTGCCAGCAGCTTAGGTGGCAGCAATGAGCAGTTCTTC. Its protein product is CASSLGGSNEQFF.

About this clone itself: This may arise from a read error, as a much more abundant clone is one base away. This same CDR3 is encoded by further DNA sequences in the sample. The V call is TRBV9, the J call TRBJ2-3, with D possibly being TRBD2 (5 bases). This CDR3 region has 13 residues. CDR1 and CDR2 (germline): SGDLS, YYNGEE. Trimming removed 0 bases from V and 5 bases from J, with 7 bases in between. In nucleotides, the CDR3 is TGTGCCAGCAGCGTAGGGGAGCGAGATACGCAGTATTTT. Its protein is CASSVGERDTQYF.

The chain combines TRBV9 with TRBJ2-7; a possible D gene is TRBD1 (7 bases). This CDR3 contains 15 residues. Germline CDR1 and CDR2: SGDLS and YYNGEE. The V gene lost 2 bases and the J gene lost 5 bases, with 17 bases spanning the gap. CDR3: CASSVAGQRSNEQYF. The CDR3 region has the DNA TGTGCCAGCAGCGTCGCGGGACAGAGATCGAACGAGCAGTACTTC. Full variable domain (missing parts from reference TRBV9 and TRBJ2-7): DSGVTQTPKHLITATGQRVTLRCSPRSGDLSVYWYQQSLDQGLQFLIQYYNGEERAKGNILERFSAQQFPDLHSELNLSSLELGDSALYFCASSVAGQRSNEQYFGPGTRLTVT.

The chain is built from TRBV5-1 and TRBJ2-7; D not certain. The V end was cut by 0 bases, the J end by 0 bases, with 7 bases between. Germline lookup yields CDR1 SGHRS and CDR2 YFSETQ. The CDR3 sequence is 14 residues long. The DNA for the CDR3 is TGCGCCAGCAGCTTGGGGCAAGTCTCCTACGAGCAGTACTTC. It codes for CASSLGQVSYEQYF.

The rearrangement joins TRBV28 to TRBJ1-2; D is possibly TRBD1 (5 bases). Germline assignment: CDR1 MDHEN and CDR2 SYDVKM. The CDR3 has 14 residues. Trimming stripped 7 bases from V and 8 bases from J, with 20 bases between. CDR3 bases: TGTGCCAGCACCCCAGGGCAGCGGGGGTACGGCTACACCTTC. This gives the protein CASTPGQRGYGYTF.

This CDR3 reads CASSLRQGRNQPQHF. CDR3 bases: TGTGCCAGCAGTTTGCGGCAGGGGCGCAATCAGCCCCAGCATTTT. This chain uses TRBV27 with TRBJ1-5, with D tentatively TRBD1 (6 bases). Trimming stripped 3 bases from V and 2 bases from J, with 11 bases between. CDR3 length: 15 residues. Per germline, CDR1 MNHEY and CDR2 SMNVEV (reference sequence).

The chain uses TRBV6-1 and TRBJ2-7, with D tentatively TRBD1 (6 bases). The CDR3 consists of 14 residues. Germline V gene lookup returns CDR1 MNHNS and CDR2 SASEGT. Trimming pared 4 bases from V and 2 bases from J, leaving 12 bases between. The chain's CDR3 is CASSVPGVAYEQYF. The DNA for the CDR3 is TGTGCCAGCAGTGTCCCAGGGGTAGCCTACGAGCAGTACTTC.

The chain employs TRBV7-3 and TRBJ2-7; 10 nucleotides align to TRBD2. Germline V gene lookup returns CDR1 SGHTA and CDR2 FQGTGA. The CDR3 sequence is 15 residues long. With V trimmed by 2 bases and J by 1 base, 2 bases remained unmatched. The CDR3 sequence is CASSLGLADSYEQYF. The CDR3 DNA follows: TGTGCCAGCAGCTTAGGACTAGCGGATTCCTACGAGCAGTACTTC.

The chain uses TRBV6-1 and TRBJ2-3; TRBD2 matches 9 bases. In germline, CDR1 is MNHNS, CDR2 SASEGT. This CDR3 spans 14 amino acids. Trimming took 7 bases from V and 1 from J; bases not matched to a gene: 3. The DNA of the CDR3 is TGTGCCAGCACGCGGGAGGGTGGCACAGATACGCAGTATTTT. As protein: CASTREGGTDTQYF.

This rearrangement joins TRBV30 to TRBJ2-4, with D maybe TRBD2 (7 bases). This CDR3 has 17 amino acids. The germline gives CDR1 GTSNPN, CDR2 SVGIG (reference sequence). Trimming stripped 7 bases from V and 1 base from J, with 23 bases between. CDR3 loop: CASTERGGGSAKNIQYF. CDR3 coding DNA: TGTGCCTCCACCGAAAGGGGAGGGGGATCGGCCAAAAACATTCAGTACTTC.

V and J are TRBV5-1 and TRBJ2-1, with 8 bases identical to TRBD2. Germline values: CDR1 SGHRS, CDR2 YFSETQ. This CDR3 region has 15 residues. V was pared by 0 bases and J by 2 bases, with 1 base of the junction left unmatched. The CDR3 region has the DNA TGCGCCAGCAGCTTGGGTAGCGGGGCCTACAATGAGCAGTTCTTC. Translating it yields CASSLGSGAYNEQFF. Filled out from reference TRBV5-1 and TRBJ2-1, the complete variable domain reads KAGVTQTPRYLIKTRGQQVTLSCSPISGHRSVSWYQQTPGQGLQFLFEYFSETQRNKGNFPGRFSGRQFSNSRSEMNVSTLELGDSALYLCASSLGSGAYNEQFFGPGTRLTVL.

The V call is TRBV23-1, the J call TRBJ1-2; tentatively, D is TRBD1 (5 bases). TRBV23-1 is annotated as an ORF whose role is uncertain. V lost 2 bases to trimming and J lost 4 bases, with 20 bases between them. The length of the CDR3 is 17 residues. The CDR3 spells CASSQGQGKASGYGYTF. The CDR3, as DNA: TGCGCCAGCAGTCAAGGTCAGGGAAAGGCCTCCGGCTATGGCTACACCTTC.

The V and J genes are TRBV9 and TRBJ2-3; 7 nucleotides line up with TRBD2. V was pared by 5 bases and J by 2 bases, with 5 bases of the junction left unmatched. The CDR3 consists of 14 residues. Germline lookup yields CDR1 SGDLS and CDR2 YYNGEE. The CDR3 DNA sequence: TGTGCCAGCAGTTCAAGCGGGACCACAGATACGCAGTATTTT. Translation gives CASSSSGTTDTQYF. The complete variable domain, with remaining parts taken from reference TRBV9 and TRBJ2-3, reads DSGVTQTPKHLITATGQRVTLRCSPRSGDLSVYWYQQSLDQGLQFLIQYYNGEERAKGNILERFSAQQFPDLHSELNLSSLELGDSALYFCASSSSGTTDTQYFGPGTRLTVL.

CDR3 nucleotides: TGCGCCAGCGGTGGACTAGCGGGAGACCACGAGCAGTACTTC. Amino acid sequence: CASGGLAGDHEQYF. This sequence joins TRBV5-1 and TRBJ2-7; 13 bases line up with TRBD2. J gave up 5 bases and V 7 bases, and 6 bases lay outside the gene matches. This CDR3 has 14 residues. The germline gives CDR1 SGHRS, CDR2 YFSETQ.

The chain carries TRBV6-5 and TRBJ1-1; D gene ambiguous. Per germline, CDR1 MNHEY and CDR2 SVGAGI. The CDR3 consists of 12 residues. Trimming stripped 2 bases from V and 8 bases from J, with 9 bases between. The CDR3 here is CASSYGRTEAFF. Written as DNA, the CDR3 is TGTGCCAGCAGTTACGGCAGAACCGAAGCTTTCTTT.

CDR3 protein: CASSQDASGYNEQFF. DNA for the CDR3: TGCGCCAGCAGCCAAGATGCTAGCGGCTACAATGAGCAGTTCTTC. The chain joins TRBV4-1 to TRBJ2-1, with 7 bases identical to TRBD2. The CDR3 sequence is 15 residues long. V trimming: 0 bases; J trimming: 3 bases; junction bases outside the gene matches: 2. Germline CDR1 and CDR2: MGHRA and YSYEKL.

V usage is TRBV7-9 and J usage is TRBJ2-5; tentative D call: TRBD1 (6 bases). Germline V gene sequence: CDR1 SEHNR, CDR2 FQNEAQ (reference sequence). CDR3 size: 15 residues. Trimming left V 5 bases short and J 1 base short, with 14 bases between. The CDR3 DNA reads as TGTGCCAGCAGCCCGGGCCCGGACAGCCAAGAGACCCAGTACTTC. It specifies CASSPGPDSQETQYF.

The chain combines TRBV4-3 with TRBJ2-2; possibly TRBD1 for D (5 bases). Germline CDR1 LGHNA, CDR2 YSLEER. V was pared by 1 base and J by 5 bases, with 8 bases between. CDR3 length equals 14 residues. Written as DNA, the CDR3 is TGCGCCAGCAGCCAAGGCAGGGAAACCGGGGAGCTGTTTTTT. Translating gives CASSQGRETGELFF.

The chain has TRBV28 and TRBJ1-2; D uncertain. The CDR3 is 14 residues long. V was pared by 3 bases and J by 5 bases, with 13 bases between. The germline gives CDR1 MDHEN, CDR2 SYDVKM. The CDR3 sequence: CASSFSGSYYGYTF. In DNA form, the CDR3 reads TGTGCCAGCAGTTTCTCGGGGTCCTATTATGGCTACACCTTC.

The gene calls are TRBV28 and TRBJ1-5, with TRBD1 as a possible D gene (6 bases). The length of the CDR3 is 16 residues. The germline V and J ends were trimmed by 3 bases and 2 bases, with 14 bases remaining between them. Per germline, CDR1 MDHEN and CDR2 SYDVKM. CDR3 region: CASSFPGAGGNQPQHF. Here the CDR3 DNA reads TGTGCCAGCAGTTTTCCGGGGGCGGGAGGCAATCAGCCCCAGCATTTT.

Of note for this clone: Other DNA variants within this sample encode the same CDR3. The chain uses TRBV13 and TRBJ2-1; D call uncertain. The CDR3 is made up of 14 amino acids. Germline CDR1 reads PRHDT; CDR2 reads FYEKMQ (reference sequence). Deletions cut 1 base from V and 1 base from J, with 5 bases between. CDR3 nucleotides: TGTGCCAGCAGCTTAGCAGGATCCTACAATGAGCAGTTCTTC. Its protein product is CASSLAGSYNEQFF.

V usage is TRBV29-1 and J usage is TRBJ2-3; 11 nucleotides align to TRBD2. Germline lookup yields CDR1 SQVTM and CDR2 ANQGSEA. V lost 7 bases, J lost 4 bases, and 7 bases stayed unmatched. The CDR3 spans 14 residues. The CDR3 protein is CSALTSGSPDTQYF. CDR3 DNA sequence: TGCAGCGCTCTTACTAGCGGGAGCCCAGATACGCAGTATTTT.

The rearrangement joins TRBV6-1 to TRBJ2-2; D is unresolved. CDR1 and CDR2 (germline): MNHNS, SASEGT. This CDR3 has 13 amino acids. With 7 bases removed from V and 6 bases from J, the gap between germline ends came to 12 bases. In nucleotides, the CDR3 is TGTGCCAGCACTCCCTGGCTGGCCGGGGAGCTGTTTTTT. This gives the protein CASTPWLAGELFF.